This T cell receptor beta chain was captured by sequencing in a study of long-term antiretroviral therapy in people with HIV. Findings and caveats of the study: Blood dates from about 2003 to 2018, possibly under older ART regimens. Diversity went up after ART and still fell short of transplant donor controls.

Germline V gene data show CDR1 as SGHDT and CDR2 as YYEEEE. Trimming removed 6 bases at V and 0 bases at J, with 16 bases between. This CDR3 has 17 amino acids. Inclusion required at least two post-ART and at least one pre-ART PBMC samples. Assay version v3.0 of immunoSEQ was used, and it was run at survey level. Per-sample targets for sequencing were about 40,000-55,000 T-cell genomes. Assay used: immunoSEQ multiplex PCR; TCRdb lists only in-frame clones, some missing. The sample shows roughly 34,000 clones, 70% to 90% of them seen only once. Concerning this clone itself: Antigen specificity is unknown.

This TCR was sampled from a woman under 40 with HIV. V is TRBV5-6 and J is TRBJ1-6; D is undetermined. The sequencing used unsorted PBMCs, collected 2.7 to 2.9 years before starting antiretroviral therapy. Here the CDR3 DNA reads TGTGCCAGCAACTCAGGACGGGAGAGCTCCTATAATTCACCCCTCCACTTT. Protein sequence: CASNSGRESSYNSPLHF.